This TCR beta chain is from a study of Graves' ophthalmopathy and Graves' hyperthyroidism. Overall study context: Absence of ophthalmopathy within 18 months of follow-up defined stable hyperthyroidism.

V was trimmed by 3 bases and J by 4 bases, leaving 15 bases between them. This CDR3 has 15 amino acids. The germline gives CDR1 LNHDA, CDR2 SQIVND (reference sequence). This clonotype was detected many times. What it recognizes is unknown. General study findings and limits: Ophthalmopathy and stable hyperthyroidism were discriminated by a 13-signature model, with roughly 88% sensitivity and approximately 77% specificity.

Amplified TCR beta CDR3 regions were obtained using RNA transcripts as template. HTBI primers primed a first-round RT-PCR, and a second-round multiplex PCR followed. TCRdb ran MiXCR on the multiplex PCR reads and lists one entry per CDR3 protein. There are over a million distinct CDR3 sequences in the sample; around a third occur only once, and 11% lies in the top ten. This receptor was obtained from an adult man with Graves' hyperthyroidism. The V call is TRBV19, the J call TRBJ1-2, with a tentative D call TRBD1 (5 bases). Sequenced input: peripheral blood or thyroid tissue (not recorded which). DNA of the CDR3: TGTGCCAGTAGTATGGCAGGGAGGGGAATCTATGGCTACACCTTC. Protein product: CASSMAGRGIYGYTF.